This T cell receptor (beta chain) was sequenced during a study of Ad26.COV2.S vaccination and SARS-CoV-2 variants. The sample's treatment: approximately 18 received Ad26.COV2.S at low or high dose, single or two shots; roughly five received placebo; per-sample allocation not given. The samples were gathered on day 63 after the first injection of vaccine or placebo. Germline values: CDR1 SGHAT, CDR2 FQNNGV. The CDR3 length is 15 residues. The germline V and J ends were trimmed by 5 bases and 4 bases, with 17 bases remaining between them. This clone occurred once. The repertoire was sequenced with immunoSEQ multiplex PCR; TCRdb's copy has only in-frame clones and lacks some. The sample lists 360,000 or so clones, around 86% occurring once.

The chain employs TRBV11-2 and TRBJ2-5; possible D gene TRBD2, 5 bases. The source material was peripheral blood, sampled in a trial of Ad26.COV2.S vaccine versus placebo. This TCR derives from a person between 18 and 65 years old who received the Ad26.COV2.S COVID-19 vaccine or a placebo. CDR3 residues: CASSPLGLATETQYF. In DNA, the CDR3 is TGTGCCAGCAGCCCCCTAGGATTAGCGACAGAGACCCAGTACTTC.